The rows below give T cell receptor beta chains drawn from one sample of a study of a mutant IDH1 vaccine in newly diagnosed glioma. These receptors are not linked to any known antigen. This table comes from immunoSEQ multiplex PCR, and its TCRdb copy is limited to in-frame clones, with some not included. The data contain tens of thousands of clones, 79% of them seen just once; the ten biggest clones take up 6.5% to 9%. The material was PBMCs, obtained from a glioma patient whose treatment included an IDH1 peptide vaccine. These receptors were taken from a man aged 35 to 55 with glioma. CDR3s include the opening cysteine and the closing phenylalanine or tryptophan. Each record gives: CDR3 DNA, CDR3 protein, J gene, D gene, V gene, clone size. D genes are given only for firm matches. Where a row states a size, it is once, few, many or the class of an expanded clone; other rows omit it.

cdr3_nt: TGTGCCAGCAGCTTAATGCAGGGTGGAACTGAAGCTTTCTTT; cdr3_aa: CASSLMQGGTEAFF; j_call: TRBJ1-1; d_call: -; v_call: TRBV7-8; clone_size: -
cdr3_nt: TGTGCCACCAGCAGAGATCGGTCGAGCTCCTACAATGAGCAGTTCTTC; cdr3_aa: CATSRDRSSSYNEQFF; j_call: TRBJ2-1; d_call: -; v_call: TRBV15; clone_size: -
cdr3_nt: TGTGCCAGCAGTGCCGGGGACGGCCATCAGCCCCAGCATTTT; cdr3_aa: CASSAGDGHQPQHF; j_call: TRBJ1-5; d_call: -; v_call: TRBV6-5; clone_size: -
cdr3_nt: TGTGCCAGCAGCTTAGGGCCAACAAAAGAGACCCAGTACTTC; cdr3_aa: CASSLGPTKETQYF; j_call: TRBJ2-5; d_call: -; v_call: TRBV7-6; clone_size: once
cdr3_nt: TGTGCCAGCAGCGTAGGTGAGGGTAAGGTTGATAAGACCGAAAAACTGTTTTTT; cdr3_aa: CASSVGEGKVDKTEKLFF; j_call: TRBJ1-4; d_call: -; v_call: TRBV9; clone_size: -
cdr3_nt: TGTGCCAGCAGGGAGGGGACAGGGCCCTACAATGAGCAGTTCTTC; cdr3_aa: CASREGTGPYNEQFF; j_call: TRBJ2-1; d_call: TRBD1; v_call: TRBV6-1; clone_size: -
cdr3_nt: TGTGCCAGCAGCTTAGAGACGAATCAGCCCCAGCATTTT; cdr3_aa: CASSLETNQPQHF; j_call: TRBJ1-5; d_call: -; v_call: TRBV11-3; clone_size: once
cdr3_nt: TGTGCCAGCAGTTACGACAGAGTTTCGTATGGCTACACCTTC; cdr3_aa: CASSYDRVSYGYTF; j_call: TRBJ1-2; d_call: -; v_call: TRBV6-5; clone_size: -
cdr3_nt: TGTGCCAGCAGCTTACAGTTCGGGGCCAACGTCCTGACTTTC; cdr3_aa: CASSLQFGANVLTF; j_call: TRBJ2-6; d_call: -; v_call: TRBV5-8; clone_size: -
cdr3_nt: TGTGCCAGCAGCCGAGATGTACGGGATACGCAGTATTTT; cdr3_aa: CASSRDVRDTQYF; j_call: TRBJ2-3; d_call: -; v_call: TRBV14; clone_size: -
cdr3_nt: TGTGCCAGCCGCGTTCCGGGGGCTGAAGATACGCAGTATTTT; cdr3_aa: CASRVPGAEDTQYF; j_call: TRBJ2-3; d_call: -; v_call: TRBV2; clone_size: few
cdr3_nt: TGTGCCAGCAGCTTAGGAGGGGCAGGGTCATACAATGAGCAGTTCTTC; cdr3_aa: CASSLGGAGSYNEQFF; j_call: TRBJ2-1; d_call: -; v_call: TRBV7-2; clone_size: -
cdr3_nt: TGTGCCAGCAGCTTGGTGGGACAGGGGGTCGAGACCCAGTACTTC; cdr3_aa: CASSLVGQGVETQYF; j_call: TRBJ2-5; d_call: TRBD1; v_call: TRBV7-9; clone_size: once
cdr3_nt: TGCGCCAGCAGTCAAGTGTGGGGGAACTATGGCTACACCTTC; cdr3_aa: CASSQVWGNYGYTF; j_call: TRBJ1-2; d_call: -; v_call: TRBV23-1; clone_size: -
cdr3_nt: TGTGCCAGCAGCTTAGTTGCGGATGAAAAACTGTTTTTT; cdr3_aa: CASSLVADEKLFF; j_call: TRBJ1-4; d_call: -; v_call: TRBV7-9; clone_size: -
cdr3_nt: TGTGCCAGCAGATCCGGGTGGACAGATACGCAGTATTTT; cdr3_aa: CASRSGWTDTQYF; j_call: TRBJ2-3; d_call: -; v_call: TRBV6-5; clone_size: -
cdr3_nt: TGTGCCACCAGCGGGCAGGGGTGGGATCAGCCCCAGCATTTT; cdr3_aa: CATSGQGWDQPQHF; j_call: TRBJ1-5; d_call: -; v_call: TRBV15; clone_size: once
cdr3_nt: TGTGCCAGTAGTTGGGTCCGGGGTGAGCAGTTCTTC; cdr3_aa: CASSWVRGEQFF; j_call: TRBJ2-1; d_call: -; v_call: TRBV19; clone_size: -
cdr3_nt: TGTGCCAGCAGAAAATGGGCCCCCGAGCTGTATGAGTACAATGAGCAGTTCTTC; cdr3_aa: CASRKWAPELYEYNEQFF; j_call: TRBJ2-1; d_call: -; v_call: TRBV7-9; clone_size: -
cdr3_nt: TGTGCCAGCAGCTTGCTTACGGGAGCGAAATCCTACAATGAGCAGTTCTTC; cdr3_aa: CASSLLTGAKSYNEQFF; j_call: TRBJ2-1; d_call: -; v_call: TRBV7-6; clone_size: -
cdr3_nt: TGCAGCACACGACAATTTACCGGGACAGGGAGCGGGGAGACCCAGTACTTC; cdr3_aa: CSTRQFTGTGSGETQYF; j_call: TRBJ2-5; d_call: TRBD1; v_call: TRBV29-1; clone_size: -
cdr3_nt: TGTGCCAGCAGCCGGGACCCTAATCAGCCCCAGCATTTT; cdr3_aa: CASSRDPNQPQHF; j_call: TRBJ1-5; d_call: -; v_call: TRBV6-1; clone_size: few
cdr3_nt: TGTGCCAGCAGCTTAGAAGCGGCCAGCACAGATACGCAGTATTTT; cdr3_aa: CASSLEAASTDTQYF; j_call: TRBJ2-3; d_call: -; v_call: TRBV7-2; clone_size: once
cdr3_nt: TGTGCCAGCAGCGGCGGACAGGAGGACTATGGCTACACCTTC; cdr3_aa: CASSGGQEDYGYTF; j_call: TRBJ1-2; d_call: TRBD1; v_call: TRBV5-5; clone_size: once